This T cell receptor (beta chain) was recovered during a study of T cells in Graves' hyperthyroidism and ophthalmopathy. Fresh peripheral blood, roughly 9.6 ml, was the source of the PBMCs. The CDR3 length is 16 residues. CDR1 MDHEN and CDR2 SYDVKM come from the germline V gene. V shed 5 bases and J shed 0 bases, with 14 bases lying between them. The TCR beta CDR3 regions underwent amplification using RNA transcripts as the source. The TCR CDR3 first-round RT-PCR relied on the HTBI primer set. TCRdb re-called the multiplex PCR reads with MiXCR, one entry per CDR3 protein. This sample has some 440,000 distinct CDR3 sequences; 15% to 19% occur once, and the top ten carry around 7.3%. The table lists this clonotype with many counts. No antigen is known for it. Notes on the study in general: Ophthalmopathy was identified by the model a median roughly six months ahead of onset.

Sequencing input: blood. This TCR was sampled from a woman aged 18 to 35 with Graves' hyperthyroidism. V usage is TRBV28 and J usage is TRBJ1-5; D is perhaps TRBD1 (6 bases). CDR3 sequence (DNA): TGTGCCAGCAGTCCACTAACAGGGTATAGCAATCAGCCCCAGCATTTT. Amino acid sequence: CASSPLTGYSNQPQHF.